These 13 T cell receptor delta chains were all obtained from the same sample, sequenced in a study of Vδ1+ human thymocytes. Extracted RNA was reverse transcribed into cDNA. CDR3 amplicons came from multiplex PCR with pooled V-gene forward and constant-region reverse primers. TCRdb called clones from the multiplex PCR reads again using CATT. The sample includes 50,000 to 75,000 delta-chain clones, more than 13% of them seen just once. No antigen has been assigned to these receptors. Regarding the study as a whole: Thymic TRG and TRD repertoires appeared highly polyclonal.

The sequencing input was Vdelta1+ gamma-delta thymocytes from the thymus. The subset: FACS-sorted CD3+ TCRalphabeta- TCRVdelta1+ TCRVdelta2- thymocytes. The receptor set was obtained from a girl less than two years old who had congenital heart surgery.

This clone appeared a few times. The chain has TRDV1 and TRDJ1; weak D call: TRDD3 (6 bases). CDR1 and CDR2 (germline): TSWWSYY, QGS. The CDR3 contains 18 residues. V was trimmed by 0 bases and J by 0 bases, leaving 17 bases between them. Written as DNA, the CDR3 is TGTGCTCTTGGGGAACTTGGGGGGACGTTTCCGTACACCGATAAACTCATCTTT. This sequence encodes CALGELGGTFPYTDKLIF.

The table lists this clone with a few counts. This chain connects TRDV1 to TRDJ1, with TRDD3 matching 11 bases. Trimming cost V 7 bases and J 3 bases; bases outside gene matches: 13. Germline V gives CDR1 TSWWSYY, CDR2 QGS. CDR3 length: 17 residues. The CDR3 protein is CALEAVRTGGYSDKLIF. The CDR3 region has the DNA TGTGCTCTTGAGGCGGTGCGTACTGGGGGATATTCCGATAAACTCATCTTT.

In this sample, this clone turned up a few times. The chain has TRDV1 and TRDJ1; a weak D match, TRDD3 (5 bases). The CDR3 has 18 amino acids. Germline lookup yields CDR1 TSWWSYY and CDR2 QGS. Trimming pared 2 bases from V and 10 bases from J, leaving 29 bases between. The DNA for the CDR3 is TGTGCTCTTGGGGAATTAAGGTCCCTCGAGGTTCGGGGAATTAGACTCATCTTT. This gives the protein CALGELRSLEVRGIRLIF.

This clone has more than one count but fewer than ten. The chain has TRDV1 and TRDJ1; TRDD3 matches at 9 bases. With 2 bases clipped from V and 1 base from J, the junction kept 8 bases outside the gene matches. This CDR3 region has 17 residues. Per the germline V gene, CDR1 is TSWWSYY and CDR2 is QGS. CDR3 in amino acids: CALGERKSGGSTDKLIF. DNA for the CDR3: TGTGCTCTTGGGGAAAGGAAGTCTGGGGGATCCACCGATAAACTCATCTTT.

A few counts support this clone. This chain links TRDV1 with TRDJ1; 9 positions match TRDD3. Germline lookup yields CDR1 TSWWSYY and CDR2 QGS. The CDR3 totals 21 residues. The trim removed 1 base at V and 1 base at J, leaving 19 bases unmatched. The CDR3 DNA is TGTGCTCTTGGGGAACCCCTACCCCTGGGGGATGCGGTCGTAAGCACCGATAAACTCATCTTT. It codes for CALGEPLPLGDAVVSTDKLIF.

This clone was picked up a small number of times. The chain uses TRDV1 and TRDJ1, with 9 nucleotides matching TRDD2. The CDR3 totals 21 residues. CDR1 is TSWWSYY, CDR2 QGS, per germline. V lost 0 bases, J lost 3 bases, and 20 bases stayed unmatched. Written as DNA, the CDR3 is TGTGCTCTTGGGGAACTGGCCTTCCCTTCCTACTGGGGCTCCTGGGCCGATAAACTCATCTTT. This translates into CALGELAFPSYWGSWADKLIF.

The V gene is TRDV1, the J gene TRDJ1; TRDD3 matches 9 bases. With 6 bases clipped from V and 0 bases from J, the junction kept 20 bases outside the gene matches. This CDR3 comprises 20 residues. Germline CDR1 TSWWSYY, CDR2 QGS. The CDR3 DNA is TGTGCTCTTGGCAAGTCCTCAACTTTACTGGGGGACACGTACACCGATAAACTCATCTTT. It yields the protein CALGKSSTLLGDTYTDKLIF.

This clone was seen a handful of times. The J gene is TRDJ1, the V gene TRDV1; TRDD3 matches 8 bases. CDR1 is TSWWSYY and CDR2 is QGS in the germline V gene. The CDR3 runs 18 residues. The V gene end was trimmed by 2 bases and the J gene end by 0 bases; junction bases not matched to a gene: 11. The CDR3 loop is CALGERDGGFKYTDKLIF. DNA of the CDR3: TGTGCTCTTGGGGAAAGAGATGGGGGATTCAAGTACACCGATAAACTCATCTTT.

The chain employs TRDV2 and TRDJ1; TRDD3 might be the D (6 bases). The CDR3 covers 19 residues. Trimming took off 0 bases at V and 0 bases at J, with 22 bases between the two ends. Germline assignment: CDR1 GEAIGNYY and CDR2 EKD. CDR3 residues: CACDTVIGAGDQYTDKLIF. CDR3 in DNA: TGTGCCTGTGACACCGTGATTGGGGCTGGGGATCAGTACACCGATAAACTCATCTTT.

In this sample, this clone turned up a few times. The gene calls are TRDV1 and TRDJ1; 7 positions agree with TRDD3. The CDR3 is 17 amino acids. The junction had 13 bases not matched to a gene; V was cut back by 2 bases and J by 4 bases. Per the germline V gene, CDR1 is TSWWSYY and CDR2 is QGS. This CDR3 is CALGEYLLDWGDDKLIF. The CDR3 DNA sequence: TGTGCTCTTGGGGAATACCTTCTGGACTGGGGAGACGATAAACTCATCTTT.

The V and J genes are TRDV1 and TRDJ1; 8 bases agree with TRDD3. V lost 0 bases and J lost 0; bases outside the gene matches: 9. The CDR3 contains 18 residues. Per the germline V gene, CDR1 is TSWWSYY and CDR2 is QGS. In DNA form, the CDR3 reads TGTGCTCTTGGGGAACTGGGCGGTACTGGGGGGAACACCGATAAACTCATCTTT. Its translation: CALGELGGTGGNTDKLIF.

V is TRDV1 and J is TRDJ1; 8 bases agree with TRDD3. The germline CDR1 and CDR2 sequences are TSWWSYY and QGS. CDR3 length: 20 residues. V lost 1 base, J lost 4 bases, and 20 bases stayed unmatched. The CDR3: CALGERTYTLTGGVVDKLIF. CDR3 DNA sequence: TGTGCTCTTGGGGAACGAACCTACACCCTTACTGGGGGGGTAGTCGATAAACTCATCTTT.

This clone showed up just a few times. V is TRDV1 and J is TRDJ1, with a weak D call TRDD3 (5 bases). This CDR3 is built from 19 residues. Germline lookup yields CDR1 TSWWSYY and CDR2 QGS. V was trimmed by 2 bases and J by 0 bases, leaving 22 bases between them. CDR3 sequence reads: CALGEASAARYPHTDKLIF. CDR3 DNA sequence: TGTGCTCTTGGGGAAGCCTCCGCAGCTCGATACCCCCACACCGATAAACTCATCTTT.